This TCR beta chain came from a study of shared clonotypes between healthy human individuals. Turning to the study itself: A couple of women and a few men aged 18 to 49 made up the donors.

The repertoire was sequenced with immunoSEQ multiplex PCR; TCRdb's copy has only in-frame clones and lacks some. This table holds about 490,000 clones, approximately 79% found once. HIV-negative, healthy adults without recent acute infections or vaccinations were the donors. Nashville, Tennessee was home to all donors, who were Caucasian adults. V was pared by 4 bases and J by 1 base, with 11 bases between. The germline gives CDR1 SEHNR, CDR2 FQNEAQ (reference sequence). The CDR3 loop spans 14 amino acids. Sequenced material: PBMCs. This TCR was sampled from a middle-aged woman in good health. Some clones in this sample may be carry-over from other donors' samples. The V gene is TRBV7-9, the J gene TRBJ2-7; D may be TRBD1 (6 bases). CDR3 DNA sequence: TGTGCCAGCAGCTCTAGGGGGAAATCCTACGAGCAGTACTTC. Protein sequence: CASSSRGKSYEQYF. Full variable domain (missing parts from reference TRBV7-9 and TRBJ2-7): DTGVSQNPRHKITKRGQNVTFRCDPISEHNRLYWYRQTLGQGPEFLTYFQNEAQLEKSRLLSDRFSAERPKGSFSTLEIQRTEQGDSAMYLCASSSRGKSYEQYFGPGTRLTVT.